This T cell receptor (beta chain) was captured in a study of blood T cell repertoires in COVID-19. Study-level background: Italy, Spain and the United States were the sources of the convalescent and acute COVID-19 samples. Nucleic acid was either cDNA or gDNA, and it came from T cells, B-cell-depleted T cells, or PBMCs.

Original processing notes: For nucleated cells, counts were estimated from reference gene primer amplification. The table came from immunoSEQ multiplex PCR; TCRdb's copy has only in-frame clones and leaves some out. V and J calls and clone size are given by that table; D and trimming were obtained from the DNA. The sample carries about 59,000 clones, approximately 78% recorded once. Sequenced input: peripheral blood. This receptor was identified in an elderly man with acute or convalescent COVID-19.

The CDR3 loop is CASSPSVSMNTEAFF. The CDR3 DNA reads TGTGCCAGCAGCCCATCTGTGAGCATGAACACTGAAGCTTTCTTT. This chain connects TRBV7-6 to TRBJ1-1, with D unclear. CDR3 length equals 15 residues. Trimming shortened V by 5 bases and J by 0 bases, and 13 bases separated the two germline ends. Per the germline V gene, CDR1 is SGHVS and CDR2 is FNYEAQ.